A selection of T cell receptor beta chains follows, all from one sample in a study of blood T cell repertoires in COVID-19. Profiled with immunoSEQ multiplex PCR; TCRdb holds only in-frame clones, not every one. The sample shows under 250,000 clones, roughly four fifths of them seen only once. The sample comprised peripheral blood. The origin of the receptors is a man aged 25-45 years who had recovered from COVID-19. Each CDR3 is given with its conserved first and last residue. The D gene is left open where the match is weak. Size values are once, few and many counts, or a class for expanded clones, and some rows have none.

V: TRBV11-2; J: TRBJ1-2; size: NA; D: TRBD1; CDR3: CASSQRTGDYGYTF; DNA: TGTGCCAGCAGCCAAAGAACAGGGGACTATGGCTACACCTTC
V: TRBV3-1/TRBV3-2; J: TRBJ1-6; size: NA; D: NA; CDR3: CASSPRSYNSPLHF; DNA: TGTGCCAGCAGCCCGCGGTCCTATAATTCACCCCTCCACTTT
V: TRBV9; J: TRBJ1-6; size: NA; D: NA; CDR3: CASSVGGGSLNSPLHF; DNA: TGTGCCAGCAGCGTAGGCGGCGGCAGCCTGAATTCACCCCTCCACTTT
V: TRBV5-1; J: TRBJ2-5; size: once; D: TRBD2; CDR3: CASSLDGSGVQETQYF; DNA: TGCGCCAGCAGCTTGGACGGTAGCGGGGTACAAGAGACCCAGTACTTC
V: TRBV6-5; J: TRBJ2-5; size: NA; D: NA; CDR3: CASRILDAETQYF; DNA: TGTGCCAGCAGAATCTTAGATGCCGAGACCCAGTACTTC
V: TRBV5-4; J: TRBJ2-5; size: NA; D: TRBD2; CDR3: CASQSGGLRETQYF; DNA: TGTGCCAGCCAGTCGGGGGGTTTAAGGGAGACCCAGTACTTC
V: TRBV27; J: TRBJ1-1; size: NA; D: TRBD1; CDR3: CASSRQGLNTEAFF; DNA: TGTGCCAGCAGTCGACAGGGGTTGAACACTGAAGCTTTCTTT
V: TRBV2; J: TRBJ1-6; size: NA; D: NA; CDR3: CASRRGYSPLHF; DNA: TGTGCCAGCAGAAGAGGGTATTCACCCCTCCACTTT
V: TRBV11-2; J: TRBJ2-5; size: NA; D: NA; CDR3: CASSSDRSVKTQYF; DNA: TGTGCCAGCAGCTCCGACAGAAGCGTAAAGACCCAGTACTTC
V: TRBV7-3; J: TRBJ1-1; size: NA; D: NA; CDR3: CASSLFPGHGGEAFF; DNA: TGTGCCAGCAGCTTATTCCCCGGGCACGGGGGGGAAGCTTTCTTT
V: TRBV3-1/TRBV3-2; J: TRBJ2-5; size: few; D: NA; CDR3: CASSRSEVRETQYF; DNA: TGTGCCAGCAGCCGCTCAGAGGTACGAGAGACCCAGTACTTC
V: TRBV2; J: TRBJ1-2; size: NA; D: NA; CDR3: CASSSEGGAVYGYTF; DNA: TGTGCCAGCAGTTCGGAGGGCGGCGCAGTCTATGGCTACACCTTC
V: TRBV7-2; J: TRBJ1-1; size: NA; D: TRBD1; CDR3: CASSSRTGGNTEAFF; DNA: TGTGCCAGCAGCTCGAGGACAGGGGGGAACACTGAAGCTTTCTTT